The 21 T cell receptor beta chains given below trace back to one sample, sequenced in a study of CD8 T cells in Susac syndrome (dated by TCRdb to the late 2010s). The library was produced with the immunoSEQ multiplex PCR assay. RNA was extracted using the RNeasy kit, and roughly 0.45 to 1 microgram was reverse transcribed with random hexamers. Starting from the raw public reads, TCRdb applied fastp trimming at Q25, assembled clones with MiXCR and retained in-frame beta chains. Under each unique CDR3 protein, matching rows form one entry showing the most common genes and DNA. The sample yields 100,000 to 150,000 distinct CDR3 sequences; around 94% were counted once. The top ten constitute approximately 0.22% of the sample. The sample was CD8+ T cells from PBMCs. The receptors were sampled from a human donor with Susac syndrome.

The V gene is TRBV30, the J gene TRBJ2-2, with D possibly TRBD1 on 5 matching bases. The germline V gene encodes CDR1 GTSNPN and CDR2 SVGIG (reference sequence). The V and J ends lost 4 bases and 5 bases respectively, with 14 bases between them. The CDR3 runs to 14 residues. This chain's CDR3 is CAWNPGLNTGELFF. The CDR3 DNA is TGTGCCTGGAACCCAGGGCTGAATACCGGGGAGCTGTTTTTT.

The chain recombines TRBV5-6 with TRBJ1-1, with TRBD1 matching 9 bases. The germline V gene encodes CDR1 SGHDT and CDR2 YYEEEE. The CDR3 consists of 15 residues. Unmatched junction bases numbered 7, after V lost 3 bases and J lost 4 bases. The CDR3, as DNA: TGTGCCAGCAGCTCACAGGGGGCTGGGGTCACTGAAGCTTTCTTT. This translates into CASSSQGAGVTEAFF.

The V call is TRBV28, the J call TRBJ2-7; 9 nucleotides match TRBD1. Per the germline V gene, CDR1 is MDHEN and CDR2 is SYDVKM. The CDR3 extends over 13 amino acids. Trimming cost V 2 bases and J 4 bases; bases outside gene matches: 0. The DNA of the CDR3 is TGTGCCAGCAGTTTAGGGACAGGGTACGAGCAGTACTTC. It yields the protein CASSLGTGYEQYF.

This chain connects TRBV20-1 to TRBJ1-2, with no clear D. Trimming took 1 base from V and 2 from J, leaving 14 bases between them. The germline gives CDR1 DFQATT, CDR2 SNEGSKA (reference sequence). The CDR3 loop spans 15 amino acids. The CDR3 here is CSARGRARSNYGYTF. For the CDR3, the DNA is TGCAGTGCTAGAGGGAGGGCTCGGTCCAACTATGGCTACACCTTC.

This chain uses TRBV18 with TRBJ2-7; no definite D call. The CDR3 consists of 13 residues. Trimming stripped 4 bases from V and 4 bases from J, with 11 bases between. Germline V gene data show CDR1 as KGHSH and CDR2 as LQKENI. This CDR3 is CASSHTLLYEQYF. Here the CDR3 DNA reads TGTGCCAGCTCACATACCCTACTTTACGAGCAGTACTTC.

CDR3 in amino acids: CAWIRAGVGYNEQFF. The CDR3 DNA is TGTGCCTGGATTCGAGCGGGAGTCGGGTACAATGAGCAGTTCTTC. The rearrangement joins TRBV30 to TRBJ2-1; TRBD2 matches at 8 bases. Trimming removed 4 bases from V and 4 bases from J; junction bases left unmatched: 9. The CDR3 contains 15 residues. The V gene's germline CDR1 is GTSNPN and CDR2 SVGIG (reference sequence).

The chain joins TRBV28 to TRBJ1-1; 8 nucleotides line up with TRBD1. J lost 7 bases, V lost 6 bases, and 13 bases had no gene match. The CDR3 is 15 residues long. Germline CDR1 reads MDHEN; CDR2 reads SYDVKM. This CDR3 is CASSLTGGTPIEAFF. The CDR3 bases are TGTGCCAGCAGCCTCACAGGGGGTACTCCTATTGAAGCTTTCTTT.

The chain joins TRBV9 to TRBJ2-2; TRBD1 aligns across 7 bases. Looked up from germline, CDR1 is SGDLS and CDR2 is YYNGEE. V shed 0 bases and J 1 base; nucleotides not matched to a gene: 9. This CDR3 contains 18 residues. CDR3: CASSVAVRRQGNTGELFF. CDR3 nucleotides: TGTGCCAGCAGCGTAGCTGTTCGTAGACAGGGGAACACCGGGGAGCTGTTTTTT. The complete variable domain, with remaining parts taken from reference TRBV9 and TRBJ2-2, reads DSGVTQTPKHLITATGQRVTLRCSPRSGDLSVYWYQQSLDQGLQFLIQYYNGEERAKGNILERFSAQQFPDLHSELNLSSLELGDSALYFCASSVAVRRQGNTGELFFGEGSRLTVL.

The genes are TRBV28 and TRBJ1-5; no firm D call. Germline V CDR1 and CDR2: MDHEN, SYDVKM. The CDR3 length is 14 residues. The V end lost 2 bases, the J end lost 2 bases, and 7 bases lay between the germline ends. CDR3 sequence reads: CASSLPVGNQPQHF. The CDR3 DNA follows: TGTGCCAGCAGTTTACCTGTTGGCAATCAGCCCCAGCATTTT.

The rearrangement uses TRBV7-6 and TRBJ2-5; 8 bases line up with TRBD2. The CDR3 contains 14 residues. Per germline, CDR1 SGHVS and CDR2 FNYEAQ. V was pared by 4 bases and J by 5 bases, with 6 bases of the junction left unmatched. The CDR3 reads CASSSGGDLETQYF. The CDR3 bases are TGTGCCAGCAGCTCCGGGGGGGACTTGGAGACCCAGTACTTC.

This chain links TRBV4-1 with TRBJ2-5, with D unresolved. Trimming took off 1 base at V and 0 bases at J, with 15 bases between the two ends. This CDR3 has 17 residues. CDR1 MGHRA and CDR2 YSYEKL come from the germline V gene. In nucleotides, the CDR3 is TGCGCCAGCAGCCAAGGGTTCGGTACAAACGACCAAGAGACCCAGTACTTC. It is translated as CASSQGFGTNDQETQYF.

The chain couples TRBV28 to TRBJ2-3, with D maybe TRBD2 (6 bases). V gave up 9 bases and J gave up 2 bases, with 24 bases separating them. This CDR3 is 17 amino acids long. CDR1 is MDHEN, CDR2 SYDVKM, per germline. The CDR3 sequence is CASPPPGWGDPTDTQYF. For the CDR3, the DNA is TGTGCCAGTCCTCCGCCCGGGTGGGGGGACCCCACAGATACGCAGTATTTT. The whole variable domain, remainder taken from reference TRBV28 and TRBJ2-3, is DVKVTQSSRYLVKRTGEKVFLECVQDMDHENMFWYRQDPGLGLRLIYFSYDVKMKEKGDIPEGYSVSREKKERFSLILESASTNQTSMYLCASPPPGWGDPTDTQYFGPGTRLTVL.

The chain is built from TRBV11-3 and TRBJ1-1; no clear D. Germline CDR1 is SGHNT and CDR2 is YENEEA. This CDR3 region has 12 residues. The germline V and J ends were trimmed by 5 bases and 4 bases, with 8 bases remaining between them. The CDR3 region has the DNA TGTGCCAGCAGCCTAACGGGCACTGAAGCTTTCTTT. Translating it yields CASSLTGTEAFF.

The chain joins TRBV4-1 to TRBJ2-7; 8 bases are shared with TRBD2. The CDR3 length is 13 residues. The J segment lost 4 bases and the V segment lost 3 bases, leaving 2 bases of the junction unmatched. Germline values: CDR1 MGHRA, CDR2 YSYEKL. CDR3 residues: CASSQIAGYEQYF. Here the CDR3 DNA reads TGCGCCAGCAGCCAGATAGCGGGATACGAGCAGTACTTC.

V gene TRBV7-9 combines with J gene TRBJ2-7; 12 nucleotides agree with TRBD2. V lost 1 base and J lost 5; bases outside the gene matches: 6. The length of the CDR3 is 16 residues. Germline CDR1 is SEHNR and CDR2 is FQNEAQ (reference sequence). CDR3 nucleotide sequence: TGTGCCAGCAGCTTAGGGGTACTAGCGGGAGGCCACGAGCAGTACTTC. Residues: CASSLGVLAGGHEQYF.

The chain has TRBV6-5 and TRBJ1-2; possible D gene TRBD1, 5 bases. The germline CDR1 and CDR2 sequences are MNHEY and SVGAGI. V was cut by 4 bases and J by 4 bases, with 10 bases left in between. This CDR3 has 13 amino acids. The DNA for the CDR3 is TGTGCCAGCAGTTTCCAGGGTTTCTATGGCTACACCTTC. Translated, it gives CASSFQGFYGYTF.

This chain connects TRBV5-1 to TRBJ2-5; D is possibly TRBD1 or TRBD2 (5 bases each). In germline, CDR1 is SGHRS, CDR2 YFSETQ. This CDR3 is built from 14 residues. Deletions cut 3 bases from V and 7 bases from J, with 16 bases between. In DNA, the CDR3 is TGCGCCAGCAGCTCCCGGGACCGCCGGCGGACCCAGTACTTC. It codes for CASSSRDRRRTQYF.

The V call is TRBV6-4, the J call TRBJ2-1, with 7 bases matching TRBD2. With V trimmed by 2 bases and J by 6 bases, 10 bases remained unmatched. In germline, CDR1 is MRHNA, CDR2 SNTAGT. This CDR3 is 16 amino acids long. CDR3 protein: CASSDGEGSGGNEQFF. CDR3 bases: TGTGCCAGCAGTGACGGGGAGGGCTCGGGGGGCAATGAGCAGTTCTTC.

The J gene is TRBJ1-1, the V gene TRBV5-1, with unresolved D. This CDR3 is built from 12 residues. V lost 0 bases and J lost 6, with 6 bases in between. From germline, CDR1 is SGHRS and CDR2 YFSETQ. The CDR3 here is CASSLVGSEAFF. CDR3 in DNA: TGCGCCAGCAGCTTGGTGGGGTCTGAAGCTTTCTTT.

The chain recombines TRBV20-1 with TRBJ2-5; the D is unclear. CDR3 size: 13 residues. Germline V gene sequence: CDR1 DFQATT, CDR2 SNEGSKA (reference sequence). V was trimmed by 2 bases and J by 5 bases, leaving 12 bases between them. CDR3 region: CSARLVNLETQYF. CDR3 in DNA: TGCAGTGCTAGACTAGTTAACTTGGAGACCCAGTACTTC.

The chain joins TRBV30 to TRBJ1-1; D remains ambiguous. Looked up from germline, CDR1 is GTSNPN and CDR2 is SVGIG (reference sequence). Trimming cost V 0 bases and J 7 bases, with 9 bases left between them. This CDR3 is 12 amino acids long. CDR3 in DNA: TGTGCCTGGAGTGTTGGGTCGGGTGAAGCTTTCTTT. Residues: CAWSVGSGEAFF.